One and the same sample provided the 24 T cell receptor beta chains below, sequenced in a study of T-cell memory formation after mild COVID-19. In TCRdb, the 5' RACE reads were re-called with MiXCR into one record per CDR3 protein. The sample records about 390,000 distinct CDR3 sequences, approximately 15% being singletons. Sequencing used PBMCs or a T cell subset sorted from them (not recorded which). These receptor sequences come from a man aged 18 to 30 who had mild COVID-19 (a few samples of this study predate the infection). Cell type and time point are not known.

This clonotype was seen more than once but under ten times. The chain carries TRBV7-3 and TRBJ2-1, with 7 bases matching TRBD2. The germline V gene encodes CDR1 SGHTA and CDR2 FQGTGA. The CDR3 contains 17 residues. V shed 1 base and J 0 bases; nucleotides not matched to a gene: 6. CDR3 residues: CASSLNGGVGSYNEQFF. The CDR3 nucleotides are TGTGCCAGCAGCTTAAATGGGGGGGTAGGCTCCTACAATGAGCAGTTCTTC.

This clonotype was counted at least ten times. The chain uses TRBV5-1 and TRBJ2-2; D is uncertain. The germline V gene has CDR1 SGHRS and CDR2 YFSETQ. The CDR3 sequence is 16 residues long. The ends were cut back, 2 bases at V and 0 bases at J, with 11 bases in the middle. CDR3 DNA: TGCGCCAGCAGCTTAAATGTCCCTCCGAACACCGGGGAGCTGTTTTTT. Amino acids: CASSLNVPPNTGELFF.

The rearrangement joins TRBV10-3 to TRBJ2-5; 12 bases are a match to TRBD2. With 4 bases clipped from V and 4 bases from J, the junction kept 4 bases outside the gene matches. The CDR3 covers 15 residues. Germline V gene sequence: CDR1 ENHRY, CDR2 SYGVKD. CDR3 amino acids: CAISGSSGGVETQYF. As DNA, the CDR3 is TGTGCCATCAGTGGATCTAGCGGGGGGGTAGAGACCCAGTACTTC.

The genes are TRBV15 and TRBJ2-3; 9 nucleotides match TRBD2. J lost 1 base, V lost 2 bases, and 4 bases had no gene match. The CDR3 length is 16 residues. Germline V lookup: CDR1 LNHNV, CDR2 YYDKDF (reference sequence). CDR3 sequence (DNA): TGTGCCACCAGCAGACGCGCGGGGGGGGGCACAGATACGCAGTATTTT. It translates to CATSRRAGGGTDTQYF.

The V gene is TRBV6-2 or TRBV6-3, the J gene TRBJ2-1; D may be TRBD1 (8 bases). The CDR3 has 11 amino acids. V dropped 9 bases and J dropped 9 bases, with 12 bases sitting between them. Germline CDR1 and CDR2: MNHEY and SVGEGT. CDR3 DNA: TGTGCCAGTTACAGGGGGGGTGAGCAGTTCTTC. Translating it yields CASYRGGEQFF.

V usage is TRBV10-3 and J usage is TRBJ2-7; 8 bases map to TRBD1. Germline-derived CDR1 and CDR2 are ENHRY and SYGVKD. Germline trimming cut 4 bases from V and 4 bases from J; bases unmatched to any gene: 6. The CDR3 runs to 14 residues. The CDR3 nucleotides are TGTGCCATCAGTGGGTCAGGGGGCGGGTACGAGCAGTACTTC. Translated: CAISGSGGGYEQYF.

This clonotype appeared a few times. CDR3 in DNA: TGCGCCAGCAGCCAAGTTGTGATCGGGCAGAAAGAGACCCAGTACTTC. This encodes CASSQVVIGQKETQYF. The chain employs TRBV4-1 and TRBJ2-5; D is undetermined. Germline V gene lookup returns CDR1 MGHRA and CDR2 YSYEKL. The V end lost 1 base, the J end lost 3 bases, and 15 bases lay between the germline ends. CDR3 size: 16 residues.

CDR3 sequence (DNA): TGCGCCAGCAGCCAAGAGGGGGGTTTGAGAGAGCAGTTCTTC. The encoded protein is CASSQEGGLREQFF. This chain links TRBV4-3 with TRBJ2-1; the D gene is possibly TRBD2 (6 bases). The germline V gene encodes CDR1 LGHNA and CDR2 YSLEER. The CDR3 sequence is 14 residues long. V lost 0 bases and J lost 10, with 13 bases in between.

This clonotype appeared a few times. The rearrangement uses TRBV7-2 and TRBJ2-5; 10 bases match TRBD2. Germline CDR1 reads SGHTA; CDR2 reads FQGNSA. CDR3 length: 15 amino acids. Germline trimming cut 6 bases from V and 5 bases from J; bases unmatched to any gene: 9. CDR3 sequence: CASRQLAGSRETQYF. In nucleotides, the CDR3 is TGTGCCAGCAGGCAACTAGCGGGGTCCCGGGAGACCCAGTACTTC.

The chain carries TRBV5-1 and TRBJ2-2; TRBD1 agrees at 9 bases. The V and J ends lost 1 base and 5 bases, in that order; junction bases with no gene match: 3. Germline values: CDR1 SGHRS, CDR2 YFSETQ. There are 15 residues in the CDR3. This CDR3 reads CASSLMGQGTGELFF. The CDR3, as DNA: TGCGCCAGCAGCTTGATGGGACAGGGTACCGGGGAGCTGTTTTTT.

The chain has TRBV11-2 and TRBJ2-1; perhaps TRBD2 as D (5 bases). This CDR3 has 13 residues. Germline V lookup: CDR1 SGHAT, CDR2 FQNNGV. Trimming cost V 4 bases and J 7 bases, with 11 bases left between them. The CDR3 DNA reads as TGTGCCAGCAGCTCCTGGGGAGATAATGAGCAGTTCTTC. This gives the protein CASSSWGDNEQFF. Complete variable domain (other parts from reference TRBV11-2 and TRBJ2-1): EAGVAQSPRYKIIEKRQSVAFWCNPISGHATLYWYQQILGQGPKLLIQFQNNGVVDDSQLPKDRFSAERLKGVDSTLKIQPAKLEDSAVYLCASSSWGDNEQFFGPGTRLTVL.

This clonotype was seen a handful of times. The V gene is TRBV9, the J gene TRBJ2-3; TRBD2 might be the D (6 bases). V dropped 3 bases and J dropped 1 base, with 12 bases sitting between them. Germline V gene data show CDR1 as SGDLS and CDR2 as YYNGEE. The CDR3 length is 15 residues. The CDR3 is CASSAGTWGTDTQYF. The CDR3 coding sequence is TGTGCCAGCAGCGCCGGGACTTGGGGCACAGATACGCAGTATTTT.

This clonotype was detected only a few times. This rearrangement joins TRBV3-1 to TRBJ2-5; perhaps TRBD1 as D (6 bases). This CDR3 has 13 amino acids. V was cut by 6 bases and J by 5 bases, with 13 bases left in between. From germline, CDR1 is LGHDT and CDR2 YNNKEL (reference sequence). The CDR3 DNA sequence: TGTGCCAGCAGTCCACAGGGTAGGGAGACCCAGTACTTC. It is translated as CASSPQGRETQYF.

The table lists this clonotype with a few counts. The chain recombines TRBV6-2 or TRBV6-3 with TRBJ2-1; no definite D call. CDR3 length equals 13 residues. V lost 2 bases, J lost 4 bases, and 6 bases lay in between. From germline, CDR1 is MNHEY and CDR2 SVGEGT. The CDR3 coding sequence is TGTGCCAGCAGTTACGTCGTGTACAATGAGCAGTTCTTC. It codes for CASSYVVYNEQFF.

The sample holds a few counts of this clonotype. The chain is built from TRBV29-1 and TRBJ1-5; D is undetermined. CDR1 and CDR2 from the germline V gene are SQVTM and ANQGSEA. The V gene lost 6 bases and the J gene lost 7 bases, with 10 bases spanning the gap. The length of the CDR3 is 11 residues. The CDR3 region has the DNA TGCAGCGTGCGAGCCAGCCAGCCCCAGCATTTT. Translated: CSVRASQPQHF.

This clonotype was detected only a few times. This chain links TRBV20-1 with TRBJ1-5; possibly TRBD1 for D (5 bases). Germline-derived CDR1 and CDR2 are DFQATT and SNEGSKA (reference sequence). The CDR3 is 14 amino acids. V was clipped by 3 bases and J by 7 bases, with 16 bases between them. CDR3 protein: CSASVQTASQPQHF. CDR3 nucleotides: TGCAGTGCTAGTGTTCAGACAGCAAGCCAGCCCCAGCATTTT.

This clonotype was seen more than once but under ten times. V and J are TRBV12-3 or TRBV12-4 and TRBJ1-5; 7 bases fit TRBD1. The ends lost 1 base at V and 3 bases at J; junction bases unmatched: 12. There are 18 residues in the CDR3. CDR3 nucleotide sequence: TGTGCCAGCAGTTTAGGTTACCGGACAGGAACATACAATCAGCCCCAGCATTTT. Residues: CASSLGYRTGTYNQPQHF.

The chain is built from TRBV3-1 and TRBJ2-3, with TRBD2 identical over 12 bases. The length of the CDR3 is 16 residues. J was trimmed by 4 bases and V by 4 bases; bases with no gene match: 6. CDR1 LGHDT and CDR2 YNNKEL come from the germline V gene (reference sequence). The CDR3 spells CASSRRASGRADTQYF. Here the CDR3 DNA reads TGTGCCAGCAGCCGTCGCGCTAGCGGGAGGGCAGATACGCAGTATTTT.

This clonotype turned up a few times. The V call is TRBV5-1, the J call TRBJ2-5; weak D call: TRBD2 (6 bases). Trimming pared 1 base from V and 4 bases from J, leaving 14 bases between. The CDR3 has 15 amino acids. Germline V gene sequence: CDR1 SGHRS, CDR2 YFSETQ. The CDR3 spells CASSLSAGGGETQYF. The CDR3 region has the DNA TGCGCCAGCAGCTTGTCGGCTGGGGGAGGAGAGACCCAGTACTTC.

The genes are TRBV10-3 and TRBJ2-7; D gene uncertain. This CDR3 is built from 11 residues. Trimming took 3 bases from V and 5 from J, leaving 5 bases between them. CDR1 ENHRY and CDR2 SYGVKD come from the germline V gene. The chain's CDR3 is CAISEWDEQYF. Here the CDR3 DNA reads TGTGCCATCAGTGAATGGGACGAGCAGTACTTC.

The chain uses TRBV4-3 and TRBJ1-4, with TRBD1 matching 8 bases. J was trimmed by 7 bases and V by 0 bases; bases with no gene match: 19. The germline V gene has CDR1 LGHNA and CDR2 YSLEER. The CDR3 sequence is 20 residues long. CDR3 nucleotide sequence: TGCGCCAGCAGCCAAGATCAAATATTGCGGGCAGGGGGCGAGGGTGAAAAACTGTTTTTT. It specifies CASSQDQILRAGGEGEKLFF.

In its sample, this clonotype was seen a few times. CDR3 nucleotides: TGTGCCAGCAGTTATATGAGGGGAGTTATGAACACTGAAGCTTTCTTT. Its protein is CASSYMRGVMNTEAFF. The chain combines TRBV27 with TRBJ1-1; D perhaps matches TRBD1 (5 bases). Germline V gene lookup returns CDR1 MNHEY and CDR2 SMNVEV (reference sequence). Trimming left V 4 bases short and J 0 bases short, with 15 bases between. The CDR3 has 16 amino acids.

This clonotype was counted only a few times. The rearrangement links TRBV11-1 to TRBJ2-1; the D gene is possibly TRBD1 (6 bases). The CDR3 spans 15 residues. With 4 bases removed from V and 1 base from J, the gap between germline ends came to 11 bases. Germline assignment: CDR1 SGHAT and CDR2 FQDESV (reference sequence). This CDR3 is CASSSRQASYNEQFF. As DNA, the CDR3 is TGTGCCAGCAGCTCTCGACAGGCTTCCTACAATGAGCAGTTCTTC.

The rearrangement links TRBV12-3 or TRBV12-4 to TRBJ2-1; D is possibly TRBD2 (7 bases). The V and J ends lost 5 bases and 2 bases respectively, with 16 bases between them. CDR3 length: 16 amino acids. Here the CDR3 reads CASSPQGLAAYNEQFF. CDR3 DNA sequence: TGTGCCAGCAGTCCTCAGGGGCTAGCGGCCTACAATGAGCAGTTCTTC.